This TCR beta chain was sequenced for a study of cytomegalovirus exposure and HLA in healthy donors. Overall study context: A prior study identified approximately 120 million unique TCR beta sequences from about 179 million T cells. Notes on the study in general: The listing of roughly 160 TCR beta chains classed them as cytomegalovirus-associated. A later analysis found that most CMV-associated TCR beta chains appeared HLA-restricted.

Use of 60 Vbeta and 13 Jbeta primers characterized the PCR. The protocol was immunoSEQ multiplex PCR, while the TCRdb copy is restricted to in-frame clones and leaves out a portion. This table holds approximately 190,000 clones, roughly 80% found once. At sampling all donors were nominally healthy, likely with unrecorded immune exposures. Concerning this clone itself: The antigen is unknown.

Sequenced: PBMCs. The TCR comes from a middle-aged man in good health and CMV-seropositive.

This CDR3 is CASRGGASDTQYF. For the CDR3, the DNA is TGTGCCAGCAGGGGGGGGGCCAGCGATACGCAGTATTTT. The chain has TRBV7-2 and TRBJ2-3; the D gene is possibly TRBD2 (7 bases). This CDR3 spans 13 amino acids. The germline CDR1 and CDR2 sequences are SGHTA and FQGNSA. V lost 6 bases, J lost 6 bases, and 13 bases lay in between. Drawing the rest from reference TRBV7-2 and TRBJ2-3, the complete variable domain is GAGVSQSPSNKVTEKGKDVELRCDPISGHTALYWYRQSLGQGLEFLIYFQGNSAPDKSGLPSDRFSAERTGGSVSTLTIQRTQQEDSAVYLCASRGGASDTQYFGPGTRLTVL.